One TCR beta chain is described in this entry. Sequencing was performed with immunoSEQ multiplex PCR; in TCRdb, only in-frame clones are kept and a portion is missing. This sample has about 60,000 clones, with roughly nine tenths found just once. These data come from a study of cytomegalovirus exposure and HLA in healthy donors. The CDR3 consists of 15 residues. The J segment lost 3 bases and the V segment lost 5 bases, leaving 6 bases of the junction unmatched. Germline loops: CDR1 SGHTA, CDR2 FQGNSA. The sample was PBMCs. This sequence was found in a man younger than 35 in good health and CMV-seronegative. The chain employs TRBV7-2 and TRBJ2-7; 11 bases are shared with TRBD2. The CDR3 region has the DNA TGTGCCAGCAGCCCCACTAGCGGGAGTGTCTACGAGCAGTACTTC. Translating it yields CASSPTSGSVYEQYF.